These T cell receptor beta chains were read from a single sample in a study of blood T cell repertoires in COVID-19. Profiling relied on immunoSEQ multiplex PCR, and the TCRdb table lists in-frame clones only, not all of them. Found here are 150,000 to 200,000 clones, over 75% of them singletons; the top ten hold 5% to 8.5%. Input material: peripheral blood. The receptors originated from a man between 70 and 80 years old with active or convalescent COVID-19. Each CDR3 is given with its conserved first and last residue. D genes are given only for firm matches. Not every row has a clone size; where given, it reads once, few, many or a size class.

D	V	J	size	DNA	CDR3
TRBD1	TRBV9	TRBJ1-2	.	TGTGCCAGCAGCCGCGGGACAGTTTACAACTATGGCTACACCTTC	CASSRGTVYNYGYTF
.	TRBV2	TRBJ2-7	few	TGTGCCAGCGGCCTCTTGAGGGAGCAGTACTTC	CASGLLREQYF
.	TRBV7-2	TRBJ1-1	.	TGTGCCAGCGGCAGGGCAAACACTGAAGCTTTCTTT	CASGRANTEAFF
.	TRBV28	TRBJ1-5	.	TGTGCCAGCAGTTGGGGGGGTAGCAATCAGCCCCAGCATTTT	CASSWGGSNQPQHF
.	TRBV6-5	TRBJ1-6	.	TGTGCCAGCAGTTACGTGGGAGTTAATTCACCCCTCCACTTT	CASSYVGVNSPLHF
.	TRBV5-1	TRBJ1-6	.	TGCGCCAGCAGCTTGGGACTTTCCAGCGGGTCACCCCTCCACTTT	CASSLGLSSGSPLHF
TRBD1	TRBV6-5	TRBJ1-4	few	TGTGCCAGCAAGGAGCAGGGGGCGACTAATGAAAAACTGTTTTTT	CASKEQGATNEKLFF
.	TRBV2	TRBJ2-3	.	TGTGCCAGCAGTCGGGAAGATACGCAGTATTTT	CASSREDTQYF
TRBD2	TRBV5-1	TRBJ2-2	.	TGCGCCAGCAGCTTGGCGTCGGGGGGTGACTTGAACACCGGGGAGCTGTTTTTT	CASSLASGGDLNTGELFF
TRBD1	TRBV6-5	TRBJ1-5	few	TGTGCCAGCAGCCATACAGGGGACAATCAGCCCCAGCATTTT	CASSHTGDNQPQHF
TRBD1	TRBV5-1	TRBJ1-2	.	TGCGCCAGCAGCGGACAGGGACAGGGGTACGGCTATGGCTACACCTTC	CASSGQGQGYGYGYTF
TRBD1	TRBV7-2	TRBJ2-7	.	TGTGCCAGCAGCCAGGGACAGAGTAGCTCCTACGAGCAGTACTTC	CASSQGQSSSYEQYF
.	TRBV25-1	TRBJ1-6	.	TGTGCCAGCACCGACAGAGGGGGATCACCCCTCCACTTT	CASTDRGGSPLHF
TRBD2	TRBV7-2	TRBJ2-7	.	TGTGCCAGCAGGACTAGCGGGGGGGCCGGCTCTCTCGAGCAGTACTTC	CASRTSGGAGSLEQYF
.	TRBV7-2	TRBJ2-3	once	TGTGCCAGCAGCTTAGTGGGGACAAAGACTAGCACAGATACGCAGTATTTT	CASSLVGTKTSTDTQYF
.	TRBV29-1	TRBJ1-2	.	TGCAGCGGGAGTTCAGCTAACTATGGCTACACCTTC	CSGSSANYGYTF
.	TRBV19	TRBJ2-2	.	TGTGCCAGTAGAATTTTAGGAGGGTCCACCGGGGAGCTGTTTTTT	CASRILGGSTGELFF
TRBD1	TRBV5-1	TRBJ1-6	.	TGCGCCAGCAGGGACCAGGGGGGACCCCTCCACTTT	CASRDQGGPLHF
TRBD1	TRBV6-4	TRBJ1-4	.	TGTGCCAGCAGCCGCCGGGACAGACGAATGATTAAACTGTTTTTT	CASSRRDRRMIKLFF
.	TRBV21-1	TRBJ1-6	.	TGTGCCAGCAGCAAAGGAGGGACAGGGGTAACACCCCTCCACTTT	CASSKGGTGVTPLHF
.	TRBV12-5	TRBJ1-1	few	TGTGCTAGTGGTTTAGGAGAATATTACACTGAAGCTTTCTTT	CASGLGEYYTEAFF
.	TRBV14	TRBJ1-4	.	TGTGCCAGCAGCCAAGGGTGGGGGCGCTCCCCAACTAATGAAAAACTGTTTTTT	CASSQGWGRSPTNEKLFF
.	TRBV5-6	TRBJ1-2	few	TGTGCCAGCAGCTTGGCGGCTCAGGGTGTTTCTGGCTACACCTTC	CASSLAAQGVSGYTF
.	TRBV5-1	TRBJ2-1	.	TGCGCCAGCAAGGGACTCCCCTCCTACAATGAGCAGTTCTTC	CASKGLPSYNEQFF
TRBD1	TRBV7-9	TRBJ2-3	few	TGTGCCAGCATAGGACAGGGAAGCACAGATACGCAGTATTTT	CASIGQGSTDTQYF
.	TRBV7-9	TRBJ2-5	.	TGTGCCAGCAGCTCCCCGGGGGTAGCGGCAAAAGAGACCCAGTACTTC	CASSSPGVAAKETQYF
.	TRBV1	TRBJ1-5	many	TGCACCAGCAGCCCCCGGGACATACACGATCAGCCCCAGCATTTT	CTSSPRDIHDQPQHF
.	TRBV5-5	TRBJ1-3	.	TGTGCCAGCAGCTTGCGATCAAGACAGGCCAGTTTTGGAAACACCATATATTTT	CASSLRSRQASFGNTIYF
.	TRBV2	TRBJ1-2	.	TGTGCCAGCATAGGTCCGACAGGAAATAACTATGGCTACACCTTC	CASIGPTGNNYGYTF
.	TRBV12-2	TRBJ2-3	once	TGTGCAAGTCGCTTCGGAGGACTATACGCGCAGTATTTT	CASRFGGLYAQYF
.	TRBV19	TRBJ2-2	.	TGTGCCAGTAGTAACCCACAGGACACCGGGGAGCTGTTTTTT	CASSNPQDTGELFF
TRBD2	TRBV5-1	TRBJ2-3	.	TGCGCCAGCAGCTTGCAAGCCGGGACTAGCGGTTACGATACGCAGTATTTT	CASSLQAGTSGYDTQYF
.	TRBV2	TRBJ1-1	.	TGTGCCAGCAGTGAACACGGGTCTGAAGCTTTCTTT	CASSEHGSEAFF
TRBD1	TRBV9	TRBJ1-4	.	TGTGCCAGCAGCCCTCAGGACAGGGGGTATGAAAAACTGTTTTTT	CASSPQDRGYEKLFF
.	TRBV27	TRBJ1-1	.	TGTGCCAGCAGCATGTTTAACCTACGCCGCGGTTTCAACGATTTGCCGTTCACTGAAGCTTTCTTT	CASSMFNLRRGFNDLPFTEAFF
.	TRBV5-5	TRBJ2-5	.	TGTGCCAGCAGCTTAAGTCGGCAGGATCAAGAGACCCAGTACTTC	CASSLSRQDQETQYF
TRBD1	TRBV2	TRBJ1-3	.	TGTGCCAGCAGTTTCTTACAGGGGGCGGGAAACACCATATATTTT	CASSFLQGAGNTIYF
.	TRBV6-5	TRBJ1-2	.	TGTGCCAGCAGAGAGGGGGTTAACTATGGCTACACCTTC	CASREGVNYGYTF
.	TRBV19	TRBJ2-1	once	TGTGCCAGTAGTACAACTAGGTTAAGTGAGCAGTTCTTC	CASSTTRLSEQFF
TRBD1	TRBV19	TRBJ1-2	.	TGTGCCAGTAGTTCCTCGACAGGGGGCGACTATGGCTACACCTTC	CASSSSTGGDYGYTF
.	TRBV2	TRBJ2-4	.	TGTGCCAGCAGTGAAGGTGGGGACAAGTACTTC	CASSEGGDKYF
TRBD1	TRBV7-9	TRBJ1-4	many	TGTGCCAGCAGCTCTTTAGGGGGACAGTCAACTAATGAAAAACTGTTTTTT	CASSSLGGQSTNEKLFF
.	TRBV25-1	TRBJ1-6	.	TGTGCCAGCAGTGACGGGGTTGGGGTTCCTAATTCACCCCTCCACTTT	CASSDGVGVPNSPLHF
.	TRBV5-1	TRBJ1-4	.	TGCGCCAGCAGCTTGCGGCAGGGAGGGGATGAAAAACTGTTTTTT	CASSLRQGGDEKLFF
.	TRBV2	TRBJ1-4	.	TGTGCCAGCAGTGCCAAACAGGGAACGAATGAAAAACTGTTTTTT	CASSAKQGTNEKLFF